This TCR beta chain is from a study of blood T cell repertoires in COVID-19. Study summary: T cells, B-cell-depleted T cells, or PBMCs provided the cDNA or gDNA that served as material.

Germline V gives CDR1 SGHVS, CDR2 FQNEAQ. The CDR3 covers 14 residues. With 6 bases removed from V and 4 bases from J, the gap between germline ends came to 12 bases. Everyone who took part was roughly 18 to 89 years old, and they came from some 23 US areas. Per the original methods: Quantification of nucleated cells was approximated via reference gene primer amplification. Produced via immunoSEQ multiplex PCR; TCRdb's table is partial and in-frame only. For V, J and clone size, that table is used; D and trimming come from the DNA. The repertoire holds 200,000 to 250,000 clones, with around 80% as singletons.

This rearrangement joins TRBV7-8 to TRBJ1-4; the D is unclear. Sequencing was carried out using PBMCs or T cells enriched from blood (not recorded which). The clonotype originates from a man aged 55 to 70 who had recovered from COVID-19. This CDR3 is CASSRTDGNEKLFF. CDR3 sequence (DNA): TGTGCCAGCAGTCGTACAGATGGTAATGAAAAACTGTTTTTT.